Presented here are 17 T cell receptor beta chains from one specimen sequenced in a study of T cell responses to AZD1222 COVID-19 vaccine. Clones were sequenced by immunoSEQ multiplex PCR, and TCRdb holds only the in-frame ones, with some missing. The sample shows 100,000 to 130,000 clones, under 95% of them seen only once. The specimen was peripheral blood, collected 28 days after the second AZD1222 dose. The origin of the receptors is an adult who received the AZD1222 COVID-19 vaccine.

V is TRBV15 and J is TRBJ1-1; TRBD1 matches at 7 bases. This CDR3 comprises 15 residues. V was pared by 5 bases and J by 4 bases, with 10 bases of the junction left unmatched. In germline, CDR1 is LNHNV, CDR2 YYDKDF (reference sequence). Here the CDR3 DNA reads TGTGCCACCAGCCCCCGACAGGGATTCGGCACTGAAGCTTTCTTT. Its protein is CATSPRQGFGTEAFF. Combining the CDR3 with reference TRBV15 and TRBJ1-1 gives the whole variable domain DAMVIQNPRYQVTQFGKPVTLSCSQTLNHNVMYWYQQKSSQAPKLLFHYYDKDFNNEADTPDNFQSRRPNTSFCFLDIRSPGLGDTAMYLCATSPRQGFGTEAFFGQGTRLTVV.

This clone was recorded a few times. The CDR3 bases are TGTGCCACCAGCCCCGGGGTGCGCGAGCAGTACTTC. The encoded protein is CATSPGVREQYF. The chain uses TRBV15 and TRBJ2-7; D perhaps matches TRBD2 (5 bases). Trimming pared 5 bases from V and 6 bases from J, leaving 11 bases between. CDR1 LNHNV and CDR2 YYDKDF come from the germline V gene (reference sequence). The CDR3 contains 12 residues.

V gene TRBV5-1 combines with J gene TRBJ2-2; 8 nucleotides line up with TRBD2. CDR3 length: 15 residues. Per the germline V gene, CDR1 is SGHRS and CDR2 is YFSETQ. The trim removed 3 bases at V and 4 bases at J, leaving 5 bases unmatched. The CDR3 spells CASSSRTSSTGELFF. The CDR3 DNA follows: TGCGCCAGCAGCTCCCGGACTAGCAGCACCGGGGAGCTGTTTTTT.

The J gene is TRBJ2-3, the V gene TRBV18; no definite D call. V shed 3 bases and J shed 2 bases, with 9 bases lying between them. The CDR3 runs 14 residues. Germline V gene data show CDR1 as KGHSH and CDR2 as LQKENI. The CDR3 is CASSPLGITDTQYF. The CDR3 DNA reads TGTGCCAGCTCACCCCTGGGGATCACAGATACGCAGTATTTT.

J is TRBJ2-5 and V is TRBV5-6, with 11 nucleotides matching TRBD2. Germline-derived CDR1 and CDR2 are SGHDT and YYEEEE. V lost 1 base, J lost 4 bases, and 3 bases stayed unmatched. The CDR3 contains 15 residues. The CDR3 sequence is CASSLRLAGRETQYF. As DNA, the CDR3 is TGTGCCAGCAGCTTGAGACTAGCGGGGAGAGAGACCCAGTACTTC.

J is TRBJ2-1 and V is TRBV6-5; 10 bases fit TRBD2. Trimming took 2 bases from V and 8 from J; bases not matched to a gene: 9. Germline V gene data show CDR1 as MNHEY and CDR2 as SVGAGI. CDR3 length: 16 amino acids. In DNA, the CDR3 is TGTGCCAGCAGTTACGATCTGGCTAGCGGGAGCGATGAGCAGTTCTTC. Translating gives CASSYDLASGSDEQFF.

The chain couples TRBV4-1 to TRBJ1-3; D not certain. Germline assignment: CDR1 MGHRA and CDR2 YSYEKL. The CDR3 is made up of 17 amino acids. Trimming stripped 0 bases from V and 4 bases from J, with 16 bases between. The DNA of the CDR3 is TGCGCCAGCAGCCAAGATCGCGCCAGTATGGGAGGAAACACCATATATTTT. Amino acids: CASSQDRASMGGNTIYF.

The table lists this clone with a count of one. The V and J genes are TRBV7-9 and TRBJ2-7; TRBD2 matches 7 bases. Germline CDR1 and CDR2: SEHNR and FQNEAQ (reference sequence). The CDR3 has 13 amino acids. Trimming at V came to 6 bases and at J to 3 bases, leaving 5 bases not matched to a gene. The CDR3 is CASSFPGGYEQYF. The CDR3, as DNA: TGTGCCAGCAGTTTCCCGGGAGGCTACGAGCAGTACTTC.

In its sample, this clone was seen a few times. The chain recombines TRBV12-3 or TRBV12-4 with TRBJ1-1; the D is unclear. The V end was cut by 2 bases, the J end by 3 bases, with 7 bases between. The CDR3 consists of 13 residues. The CDR3 coding sequence is TGTGCCAGCAGTTTATTAGGGTACACTGAAGCTTTCTTT. Its translation is CASSLLGYTEAFF.

The rearrangement links TRBV30 to TRBJ1-1; tentative D call: TRBD1 (6 bases). The CDR3 has 16 amino acids. CDR1 is GTSNPN, CDR2 SVGIG, per germline (reference sequence). V lost 3 bases and J 0 bases, leaving 17 bases between the germline ends. For the CDR3, the DNA is TGTGCCTGGAGAAGAGGGGGGCTGGAACTGAACACTGAAGCTTTCTTT. It yields the protein CAWRRGGLELNTEAFF.

The rearrangement joins TRBV7-9 to TRBJ2-1; 11 bases map to TRBD2. Germline V gives CDR1 SEHNR, CDR2 FQNEAQ (reference sequence). The length of the CDR3 is 16 residues. Unmatched junction bases numbered 7, after V lost 5 bases and J lost 4 bases. DNA for the CDR3: TGTGCCAGCAGCGCCGGGACTAGCGGAGCATACAATGAGCAGTTCTTC. Translating it yields CASSAGTSGAYNEQFF.

This chain uses TRBV3-1 (or the pseudogene TRBV3-2) with TRBJ1-6, with D possibly being TRBD1 (5 bases). Germline CDR1 is LGHDT and CDR2 is YNNKEL (reference sequence). The length of the CDR3 is 18 residues. Deletions cut 3 bases from V and 7 bases from J, with 22 bases between. The CDR3 DNA sequence: TGTGCCAGCAGCCACAGTTTATGGGACGGGGGACTAAATTCACCCCTCCACTTT. Protein: CASSHSLWDGGLNSPLHF.

This clone showed up just a few times. The chain uses TRBV5-4 and TRBJ2-6, with TRBD2 matching 8 bases. Germline V gene lookup returns CDR1 SGHNT and CDR2 YYREEE (reference sequence). The CDR3 has 20 residues. V lost 10 bases and J lost 0; bases outside the gene matches: 21. CDR3 region: CARRPGGGEGDVSGANVLTF. As DNA, the CDR3 is TGTGCCCGCCGCCCGGGGGGGGGCGAGGGGGACGTCTCTGGGGCCAACGTCCTGACTTTC.

There are a few counts of this clone. The V and J genes are TRBV15 and TRBJ1-1; D possibly corresponds to TRBD1 (5 bases). The V end was cut by 5 bases, the J end by 4 bases, with 11 bases between. This CDR3 is 13 amino acids long. The germline CDR1 and CDR2 sequences are LNHNV and YYDKDF (reference sequence). Here the CDR3 DNA reads TGTGCCACCAGCTTTCGGGGGGGCACTGAAGCTTTCTTT. It translates to CATSFRGGTEAFF.

This chain uses TRBV2 with TRBJ1-5; 7 bases are shared with TRBD1. CDR3 length equals 15 residues. Germline loops: CDR1 SNHLY, CDR2 FYNNEI. Trimming cost V 6 bases and J 3 bases; bases outside gene matches: 8. The CDR3 DNA reads TGTGCCAGCAGCGAAACAGGGGCTAACAATCAGCCCCAGCATTTT. Its translation: CASSETGANNQPQHF.

This sequence joins TRBV6-2 or TRBV6-3 and TRBJ2-7, with TRBD1 matching 8 bases. V was clipped by 4 bases and J by 3 bases; unmatched bases: 8. From germline, CDR1 is MNHEY and CDR2 SVGEGT. CDR3 length: 15 residues. The CDR3: CASSSHDRGLYEQYF. CDR3 in DNA: TGTGCCAGCAGTTCTCACGACAGGGGCCTCTACGAGCAGTACTTC.

V usage is TRBV30 and J usage is TRBJ2-1; D not certain. Germline V CDR1 and CDR2: GTSNPN, SVGIG (reference sequence). The CDR3 runs 11 residues. The CDR3 nucleotides read TGTGCTGTACGGTTTTACAATGAGCAGTTCTTC. Translating gives CAVRFYNEQFF. The variable domain in full, completed from reference TRBV30 and TRBJ2-1, reads SQTIHQWPATLVQPVGSPLSLECTVEGTSNPNLYWYRQAAGRGLQLLFYSVGIGQISSEVPQNLSASRPQDRQFILSSKKLLLSDSGFYLCAVRFYNEQFFGPGTRLTVL.